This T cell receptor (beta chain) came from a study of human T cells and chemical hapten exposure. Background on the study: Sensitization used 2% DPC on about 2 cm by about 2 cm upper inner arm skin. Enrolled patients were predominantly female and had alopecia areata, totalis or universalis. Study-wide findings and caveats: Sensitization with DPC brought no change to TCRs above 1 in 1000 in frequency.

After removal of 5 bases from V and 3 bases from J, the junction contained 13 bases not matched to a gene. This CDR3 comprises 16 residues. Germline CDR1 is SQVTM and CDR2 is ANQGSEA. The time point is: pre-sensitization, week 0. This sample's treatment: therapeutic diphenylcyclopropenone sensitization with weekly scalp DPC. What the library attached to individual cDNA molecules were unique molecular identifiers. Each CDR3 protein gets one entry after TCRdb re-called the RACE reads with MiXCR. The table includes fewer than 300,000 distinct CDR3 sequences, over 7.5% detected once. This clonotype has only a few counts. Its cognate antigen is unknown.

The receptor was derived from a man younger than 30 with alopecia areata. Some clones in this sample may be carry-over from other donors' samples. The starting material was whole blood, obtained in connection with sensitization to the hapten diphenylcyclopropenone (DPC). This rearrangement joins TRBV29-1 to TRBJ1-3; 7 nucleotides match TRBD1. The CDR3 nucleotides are TGCAGCGTTAAAGGGGGCCCCCTACTAAATGGAAACACCATATATTTT. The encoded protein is CSVKGGPLLNGNTIYF.